The sequence of this T cell receptor beta chain was determined in a study of blood T cells in healthy people across ages. Notes on the study in general: CMV status of donors was unknown, possibly confounding expanded clonotype changes.

Per sample, no less than 6 micrograms of total RNA were extracted. This CDR3 comprises 12 residues. Germline V gives CDR1 DFQATT, CDR2 SNEGSKA (reference sequence). V shed 3 bases, J shed 13 bases, and the junction held 9 bases outside the gene matches. A second PCR, run for about 7 to 12 cycles, used a sample-barcoded 5' primer plus a J-beta primer mix. A single record per CDR3 protein comes from TCRdb applying MiXCR to the 5' RACE reads. The sample records more than 900,000 distinct CDR3 sequences, just under 30% being singletons. Points on this clonotype: Its matching antigen is unknown. A clone one base away is much larger, so this may be a read error.

The same sample was also used in a study of T cells of mothers and their children.

V usage is TRBV20-1 and J usage is TRBJ2-1; 7 bases are a match to TRBD1. The sequence was obtained from a middle-aged woman in good health. Material for sequencing was blood. CDR3 in amino acids: CSASIRGQTQFF. CDR3 nucleotide sequence: TGCAGTGCTAGCATCAGGGGACAGACCCAGTTCTTC.